This T cell receptor beta chain was sequenced in a study of spatial heterogeneity in lung cancer. Time point here: blood at routine non-recurrence follow-up after resection. Whole RNA obtained from tumor, nontumor lung or frozen PBMC underwent sequencing without sorting. In TCRdb, the 5' RACE reads were re-called with MiXCR into one record per CDR3 protein. The sample shows about 120,000 distinct CDR3 sequences, approximately 11% of them seen only once. The CDR3 covers 12 residues. Germline-derived CDR1 and CDR2 are MNHEY and SVGEGT. Trimming took off 1 base at V and 7 bases at J, with 8 bases between the two ends.

V gene TRBV6-2 or TRBV6-3 combines with J gene TRBJ2-7; perhaps TRBD2 as D (5 bases). This receptor was identified in a female donor with early-stage non-small cell lung cancer. The sequencing used PBMCs, collected at follow-up. Written as DNA, the CDR3 is TGTGCCAGCAGTTACTTCGAGGGTGAGCAGTACTTC. Translation gives CASSYFEGEQYF.